This T cell receptor (beta chain) was sequenced in a study of PD-1 blockade in classical Hodgkin lymphoma. Germline CDR1 and CDR2: SGHTA and FQGNSA. V lost 5 bases to trimming and J lost 0 bases, with 10 bases between them. The CDR3 covers 15 residues. Sequencing was performed with immunoSEQ multiplex PCR; in TCRdb, only in-frame clones are kept and a portion is missing. The sample includes about 23,000 clones, 80% to 85% seen only once; the top ten take under 2%. Exposure to brentuximab vedotin varied, and each patient had relapsed following autologous stem cell transplantation. The study purified CD4+ T cells from thawed PBMCs using magnetic negative selection.

The TCR originated in a human donor with classical Hodgkin lymphoma. V usage is TRBV7-2 and J usage is TRBJ2-2; D call uncertain. The sample here was CD4+ T cells from blood, taken at baseline. The CDR3 spells CASSPTAANTGELFF. CDR3 sequence (DNA): TGTGCCAGCAGCCCGACGGCCGCGAACACCGGGGAGCTGTTTTTT.